One sample yielded the 22 T cell receptor beta chains listed below, sequenced in a study of T cells expressing NK-cell markers. TCRdb re-called the 5' RACE reads, yielding one record per CDR3 amino acid sequence without DNA. This specimen shows about 460,000 distinct CDR3 sequences; the ten leading clones hold over 1.3%. Input material: blood T cells: a sorted CD56 or NKG2C T cell subset, CD4+ or CD8+ T cells, or bulk PBMC T cells (not recorded which). The receptors were sampled from a woman aged 45 to 65 in good health.

The gene calls are TRBV5-1 and TRBJ2-1; as DNA is missing, the TRBD1 call by TCRdb cannot be tested. The CDR3 runs 14 residues. CDR1 and CDR2 (germline): SGHRS, YFSETQ. Here the CDR3 reads CASSLEGALGGRFF. Looking up the rest from reference TRBV5-1 and TRBJ2-1 gives the full variable domain: KAGVTQTPRYLIKTRGQQVTLSCSPISGHRSVSWYQQTPGQGLQFLFEYFSETQRNKGNFPGRFSGRQFSNSRSEMNVSTLELGDSALYLCASSLEGALGGRFFGPGTRLTVL.

The chain links TRBV7-2 to TRBJ2-5; the TCRdb call, TRBD1, lacks DNA for checking. Germline V gene lookup returns CDR1 SGHTA and CDR2 FQGNSA. This CDR3 spans 19 amino acids. CDR3 protein: CASSLGVSNRAGFQETQYF. The full variable domain, in which reference TRBV7-2 and TRBJ2-5 provide the parts outside the CDR3, is GAGVSQSPSNKVTEKGKDVELRCDPISGHTALYWYRQSLGQGLEFLIYFQGNSAPDKSGLPSDRFSAERTGGSVSTLTIQRTQQEDSAVYLCASSLGVSNRAGFQETQYFGPGTRLLVL.

V gene TRBV6-5 combines with J gene TRBJ2-7. This CDR3 has 14 residues. Germline CDR1 MNHEY, CDR2 SVGAGI. The CDR3 spells CASSYTGSWYEQYF.

This chain joins TRBV11-2 and TRBJ2-4. The CDR3 extends over 12 amino acids. Germline CDR1 and CDR2: SGHAT and FQNNGV. This CDR3 reads CASRIRSGIQYF.

The chain carries TRBV12-3 or TRBV12-4 and TRBJ1-2; TCRdb picks TRBD1, but there is no DNA to check that call. The CDR3 covers 16 residues. CDR3 in amino acids: CASRNQDRLLLDGYTF.

The chain employs TRBV5-1 and TRBJ2-7; TCRdb calls TRBD2, which cannot be checked without DNA. Germline lookup yields CDR1 SGHRS and CDR2 YFSETQ. The CDR3 extends over 13 amino acids. The CDR3 spells CASSLGLVYEQYF.

This chain connects TRBV24-1 to TRBJ2-1; TCRdb picks TRBD2, but there is no DNA to check that call. In germline, CDR1 is KGHDR, CDR2 SFDVKD. The CDR3 totals 12 residues. CDR3 in amino acids: CATSDPGEEQFF.

The chain couples TRBV10-3 to TRBJ1-2; TCRdb's D call of TRBD1 is untestable without DNA. The germline CDR1 and CDR2 sequences are ENHRY and SYGVKD. The CDR3 is 15 residues long. CDR3: CAISESTGTNYGYTF.

The chain joins TRBV11-1 to TRBJ1-1; TCRdb lists TRBD1, though no DNA is available to test this call. The CDR3 totals 15 residues. CDR1 is SGHAT, CDR2 FQDESV, per germline (reference sequence). This CDR3 is CASSLRDRGKPQAFF. Supplemented by reference TRBV11-1 and TRBJ1-1, the full variable domain reads EAEVAQSPRYKITEKSQAVAFWCDPISGHATLYWYRQILGQGPELLVQFQDESVVDDSQLPKDRFSAERLKGVDSTLKIQPAELGDSAMYLCASSLRDRGKPQAFFGQGTRLTVV.

This chain links TRBV15 with TRBJ2-5; TCRdb designates TRBD1, a call that cannot be tested without DNA. Germline assignment: CDR1 LNHNV and CDR2 YYDKDF (reference sequence). The CDR3 sequence is 13 residues long. The CDR3 reads CATSRTVQETQYF.

V is TRBV7-9 and J is TRBJ2-7. The CDR3 consists of 13 residues. CDR1 is SEHNR, CDR2 FQNEAQ, per germline (reference sequence). CDR3 protein: CASSLEVLGEQYF.

J is TRBJ2-1 and V is TRBV3-1; TCRdb reports TRBD2, a call that lacks DNA to check it against. The CDR3 covers 14 residues. Germline CDR1 and CDR2: LGHDT and YNNKEL (reference sequence). CDR3 amino acids: CASSQPGRAGEQFF.

This chain links TRBV29-1 with TRBJ1-1; TCRdb picks TRBD1, but there is no DNA to check that call. The CDR3 contains 14 residues. Germline values: CDR1 SQVTM, CDR2 ANQGSEA. CDR3 sequence: CSALKPGRNTEAFF.

This sequence joins TRBV6-2 or TRBV6-3 and TRBJ1-1; TCRdb proposes TRBD1, but this gene call is untestable without DNA. CDR1 and CDR2 (germline): MNHEY, SVGEGT. This CDR3 spans 15 amino acids. CDR3 protein: CASSYGAGGPTEAFF.

The genes are TRBV24-1 and TRBJ1-4; TCRdb indicates TRBD1, and absent DNA this call remains unverified. Germline CDR1 and CDR2: KGHDR and SFDVKD. This CDR3 has 15 residues. CDR3 sequence reads: CATSDSRTPGGKLFF.

V usage is TRBV11-3 and J usage is TRBJ1-4; TCRdb lists TRBD1, though no DNA is available to test this call. The CDR3 extends over 11 amino acids. The germline V gene has CDR1 SGHNT and CDR2 YENEEA. The CDR3 loop is CASSRGGKLFF.

V usage is TRBV14 and J usage is TRBJ2-1; with no DNA, the TCRdb D assignment of TRBD1 cannot be verified. CDR3 length: 13 residues. The V gene's germline CDR1 is SGHDN and CDR2 FVKESK. This chain's CDR3 is CASSPGPNNEQFF.

CDR3 protein: CAIRATTGGREETQYF. The chain couples TRBV10-3 to TRBJ2-5; TCRdb's D call, TRBD1, is unchecked because there is no DNA. Germline CDR1 and CDR2: ENHRY and SYGVKD. This CDR3 spans 16 amino acids.

This chain joins TRBV15 and TRBJ2-1; TCRdb indicates TRBD2, and absent DNA this call remains unverified. The CDR3 runs 16 residues. Germline V gives CDR1 LNHNV, CDR2 YYDKDF (reference sequence). The CDR3 region is CATSRGTGTRRNEQFF.

The V gene is TRBV12-3 or TRBV12-4, the J gene TRBJ2-3; checking the TCRdb D call of TRBD2 is not possible without DNA. The CDR3 has 17 amino acids. The CDR3 here is CASSPGAGGLRTDTQYF.

The chain has TRBV27 and TRBJ2-4; TCRdb picks TRBD1, but there is no DNA to check that call. The CDR3 has 15 residues. The germline CDR1 and CDR2 sequences are MNHEY and SMNVEV (reference sequence). CDR3 protein: CASSTDRGEVDIQYF.

V gene TRBV21-1 combines with J gene TRBJ2-4; the D call from TCRdb, TRBD1, cannot be confirmed without DNA. TRBV21-1 is a pseudogene segment. The CDR3 has 16 residues. CDR3 loop: CASSTRTGKVDSIQYF.